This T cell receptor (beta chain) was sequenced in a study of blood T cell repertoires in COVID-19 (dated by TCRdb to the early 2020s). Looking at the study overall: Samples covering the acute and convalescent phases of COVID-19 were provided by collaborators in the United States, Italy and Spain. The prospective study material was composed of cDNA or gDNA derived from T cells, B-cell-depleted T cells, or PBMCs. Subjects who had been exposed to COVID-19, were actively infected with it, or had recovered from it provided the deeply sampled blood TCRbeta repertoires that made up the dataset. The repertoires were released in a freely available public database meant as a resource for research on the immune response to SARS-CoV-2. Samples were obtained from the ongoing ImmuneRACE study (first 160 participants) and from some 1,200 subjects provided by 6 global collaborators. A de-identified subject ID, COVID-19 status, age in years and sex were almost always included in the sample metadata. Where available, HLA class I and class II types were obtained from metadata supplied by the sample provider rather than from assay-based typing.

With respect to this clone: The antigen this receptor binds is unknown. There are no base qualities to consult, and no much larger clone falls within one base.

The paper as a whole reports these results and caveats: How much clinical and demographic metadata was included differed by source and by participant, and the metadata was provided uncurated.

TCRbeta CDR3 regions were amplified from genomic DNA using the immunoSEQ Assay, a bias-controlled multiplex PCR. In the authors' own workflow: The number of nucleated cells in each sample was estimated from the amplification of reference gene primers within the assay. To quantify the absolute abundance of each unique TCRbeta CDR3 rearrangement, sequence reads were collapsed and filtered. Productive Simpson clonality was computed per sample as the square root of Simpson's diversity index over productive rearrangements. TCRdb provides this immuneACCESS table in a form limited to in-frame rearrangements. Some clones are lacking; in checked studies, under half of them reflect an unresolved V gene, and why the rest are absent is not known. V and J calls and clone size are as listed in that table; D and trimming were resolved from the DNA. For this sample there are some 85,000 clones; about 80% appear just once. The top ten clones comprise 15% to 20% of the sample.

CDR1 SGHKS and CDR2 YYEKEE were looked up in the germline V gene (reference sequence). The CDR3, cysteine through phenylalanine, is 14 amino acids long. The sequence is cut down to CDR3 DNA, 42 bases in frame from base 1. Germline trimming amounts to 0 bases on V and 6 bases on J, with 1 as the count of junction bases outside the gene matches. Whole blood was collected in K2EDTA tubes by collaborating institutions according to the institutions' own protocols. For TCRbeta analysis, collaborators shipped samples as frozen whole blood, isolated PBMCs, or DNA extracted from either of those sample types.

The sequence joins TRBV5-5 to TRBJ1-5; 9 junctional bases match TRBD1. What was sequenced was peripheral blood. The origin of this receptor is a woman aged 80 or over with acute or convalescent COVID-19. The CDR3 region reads CASSLEDRGQPQHF. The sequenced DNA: TGTGCCAGCAGCTTGGAGGACAGGGGTCAGCCCCAGCATTTT.